The rows below give T cell receptor beta chains drawn from one sample of a study of cytomegalovirus exposure and HLA in healthy donors. Data came from immunoSEQ multiplex PCR; TCRdb stores just in-frame clones and leaves some out. The repertoire holds some 100,000 clones, with approximately 81% as singletons. Sequenced: PBMCs. Receptors were obtained from a female donor in good health and CMV-seropositive. The conserved cysteine and the conserved F or W are not part of the CDR3 here. Fields, in order: V gene, J gene, CDR3 protein.

>TRBV7-2|TRBJ2-3
ASSAGLAGSGDTQY
>TRBV10-3|TRBJ2-7
AISGGQGAHEQY
>TRBV5-5|TRBJ1-4
ASSPGRGVGEKLF
>TRBV12-5|TRBJ2-1
ASGLRDSLSSYNEQF
>TRBV5-1|TRBJ2-3
ASSLARTSGFTDTQY
>TRBV7-8|TRBJ2-7
ASSLLAGPYEQY
>TRBV7-9|TRBJ1-1
ASSLSDRVEAF
>TRBV7-2|TRBJ1-2
ASSPRYVGYT
>TRBV7-8|TRBJ2-5
ASSLGQGQETQY
>TRBV6-5|TRBJ2-5
ASSYSPAGLETQY
>TRBV19|TRBJ2-1
ASSTTGTWGNEQF
>TRBV18|TRBJ2-7
ASSLQVSYEQY
>TRBV13|TRBJ2-3
ASSLGAELYTDTQY
>TRBV6-6|TRBJ2-6
ASSYLGSGANGLT
>TRBV19|TRBJ2-2
ASSTRTSGGTGELF
>TRBV7-9|TRBJ1-6
SSSSGAGGLYNSPLH
>TRBV6-5|TRBJ2-1
ASMGGGEQF
>TRBV7-8|TRBJ1-5
ASSKGGQGGRPQH
>TRBV5-1|TRBJ2-3
ASSLVVPPSTDTQY
>TRBV4-2|TRBJ1-2
ASSREPGQGASGPLLGYT
>TRBV6-5|TRBJ2-3
ASSSSDTQY
>TRBV2|TRBJ2-1
ASSRTSGSYNEQF
>TRBV5-4|TRBJ1-1
ASSTLQGHSEAF
>TRBV30|TRBJ2-7
AWKKTGGSYEQY
>TRBV6-6|TRBJ1-6
ASSYDGQGDSPLH
>TRBV7-9|.
ASSLGLADEQY
>TRBV30|TRBJ2-7
AARQGTYEQY
>TRBV7-2|TRBJ1-1
ASSSRLGTEAF
>TRBV27|TRBJ2-2
ASSSVGEGSGRSGELF
>TRBV6-1|TRBJ2-5
ASSSLAGGQETQY
>TRBV6-6|TRBJ2-7
ASSYSAVAYEQY
>TRBV11-2|TRBJ1-1
ASSSPRNINTEAF
>TRBV5-4|TRBJ2-3
ASSPGTGGRSTDTQY
>TRBV18|TRBJ1-2
ASTLGQGEYGYT
>TRBV5-4|TRBJ2-1
ASSLRSLAGVYNEQF
>TRBV5-1|TRBJ2-7
ASSPQPVYEQY
>TRBV2|TRBJ2-7
ASSLQGGEQY
>TRBV29-1|TRBJ1-2
SVQTDRENYGYT
>TRBV11-2|.
ASSLAGQHEQF
>TRBV13|TRBJ2-5
ASSSRGGTQY
>TRBV11-2|TRBJ2-3
ASSRGGTPMDTQY
>TRBV18|TRBJ1-1
ASSRAKNTEAF
>TRBV2|TRBJ2-7
ASSPRTGGGEQY
>TRBV10-1|TRBJ2-2
ASSDGRDAGELF
>TRBV5-6|TRBJ2-7
ASSGWAGLAGYEQY
>TRBV2|TRBJ2-7
ASSEELAGTSYEQY
>TRBV4-3|TRBJ2-7
ASSLSRTAAYEQY
>TRBV9|TRBJ2-5
ASSVDSLETQY
>TRBV19|TRBJ1-1
ASTKLANTEAF
>TRBV30|TRBJ1-1
AWSLTGSTEAF
>TRBV4-1|TRBJ2-3
ASSQDMAGLRTDTQY
>TRBV2|TRBJ2-7
ASSPGQGGTYEQY